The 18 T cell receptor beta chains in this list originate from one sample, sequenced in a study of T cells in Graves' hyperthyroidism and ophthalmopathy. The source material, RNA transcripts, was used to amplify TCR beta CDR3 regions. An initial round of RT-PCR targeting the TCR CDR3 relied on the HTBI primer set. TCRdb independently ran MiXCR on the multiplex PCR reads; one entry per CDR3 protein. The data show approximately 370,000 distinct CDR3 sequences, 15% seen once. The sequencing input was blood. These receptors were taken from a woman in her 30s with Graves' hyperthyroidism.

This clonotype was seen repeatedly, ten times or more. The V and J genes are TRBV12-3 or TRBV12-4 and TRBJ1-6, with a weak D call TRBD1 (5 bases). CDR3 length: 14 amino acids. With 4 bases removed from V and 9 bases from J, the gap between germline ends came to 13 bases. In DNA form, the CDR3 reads TGTGCCAGCAGTTCCGGACAAAGGGGTTCACCCCTCCACTTT. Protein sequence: CASSSGQRGSPLHF.

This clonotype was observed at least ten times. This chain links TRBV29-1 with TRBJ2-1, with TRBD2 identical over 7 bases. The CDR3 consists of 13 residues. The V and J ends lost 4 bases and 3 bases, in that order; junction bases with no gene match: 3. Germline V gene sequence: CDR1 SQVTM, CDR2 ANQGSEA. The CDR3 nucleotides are TGCAGCGTTGTGGGGACTAACTACAATGAGCAGTTCTTC. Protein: CSVVGTNYNEQFF.

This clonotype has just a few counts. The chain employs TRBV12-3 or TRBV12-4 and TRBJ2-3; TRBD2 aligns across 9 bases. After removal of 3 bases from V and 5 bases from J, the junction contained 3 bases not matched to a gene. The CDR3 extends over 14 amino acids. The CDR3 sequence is CASSFSGGGDTQYF. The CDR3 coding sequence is TGTGCCAGCAGTTTTAGCGGGGGAGGAGATACGCAGTATTTT.

The CDR3 region is CASSRPGRVDTQYF. The DNA for the CDR3 is TGTGCCAGCAGCCGACCCGGTCGGGTTGATACGCAGTATTTT. This chain links TRBV3-1 with TRBJ2-3; no definite D call. CDR1 LGHDT and CDR2 YNNKEL come from the germline V gene (reference sequence). The germline V and J ends were trimmed by 4 bases and 6 bases, with 14 bases remaining between them. This CDR3 spans 14 amino acids.

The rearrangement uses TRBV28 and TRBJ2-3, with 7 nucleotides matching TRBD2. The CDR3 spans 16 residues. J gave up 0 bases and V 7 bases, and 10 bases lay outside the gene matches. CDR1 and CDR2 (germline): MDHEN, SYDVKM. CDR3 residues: CASIIASGISTDTQYF. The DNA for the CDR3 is TGTGCCAGCATCATCGCTAGCGGCATAAGCACAGATACGCAGTATTTT. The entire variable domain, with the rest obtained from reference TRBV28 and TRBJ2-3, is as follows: DVKVTQSSRYLVKRTGEKVFLECVQDMDHENMFWYRQDPGLGLRLIYFSYDVKMKEKGDIPEGYSVSREKKERFSLILESASTNQTSMYLCASIIASGISTDTQYFGPGTRLTVL.

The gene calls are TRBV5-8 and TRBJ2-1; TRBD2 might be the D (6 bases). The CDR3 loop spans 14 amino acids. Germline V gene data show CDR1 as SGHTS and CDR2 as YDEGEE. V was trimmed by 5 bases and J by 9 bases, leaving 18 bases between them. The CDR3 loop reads CASSLDGSRVEQFF. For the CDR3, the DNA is TGTGCCAGCAGTTTAGACGGGAGTCGGGTTGAGCAGTTCTTC.

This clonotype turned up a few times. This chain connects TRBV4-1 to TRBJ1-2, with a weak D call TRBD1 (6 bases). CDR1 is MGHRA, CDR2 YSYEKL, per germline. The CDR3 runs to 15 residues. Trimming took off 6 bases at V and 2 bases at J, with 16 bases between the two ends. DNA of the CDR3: TGCGCCAGCAGACGACCAGGGGCCGGGAACTATGGCTACACCTTC. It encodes CASRRPGAGNYGYTF.

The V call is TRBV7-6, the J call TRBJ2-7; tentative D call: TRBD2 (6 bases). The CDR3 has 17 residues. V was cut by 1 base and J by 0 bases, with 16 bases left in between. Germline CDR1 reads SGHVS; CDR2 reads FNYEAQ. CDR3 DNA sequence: TGTGCCAGCAGCTTAGAATCTCCGGTCGGGAGCTCCTACGAGCAGTACTTC. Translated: CASSLESPVGSSYEQYF.

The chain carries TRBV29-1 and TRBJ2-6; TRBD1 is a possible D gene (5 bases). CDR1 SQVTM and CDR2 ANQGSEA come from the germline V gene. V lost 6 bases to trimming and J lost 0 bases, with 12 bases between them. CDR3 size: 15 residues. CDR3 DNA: TGCAGCGTAAGGGGCACCTACTCTGGGGCCAACGTCCTGACTTTC. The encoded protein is CSVRGTYSGANVLTF.

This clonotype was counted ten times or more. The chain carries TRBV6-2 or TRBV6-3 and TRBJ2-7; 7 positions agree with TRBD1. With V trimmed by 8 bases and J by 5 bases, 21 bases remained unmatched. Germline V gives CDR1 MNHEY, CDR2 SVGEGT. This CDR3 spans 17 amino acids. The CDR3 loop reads CASPDGRDRKYKHEQYF. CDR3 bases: TGTGCCAGCCCTGACGGCCGGGACAGAAAGTACAAGCACGAGCAGTACTTC.

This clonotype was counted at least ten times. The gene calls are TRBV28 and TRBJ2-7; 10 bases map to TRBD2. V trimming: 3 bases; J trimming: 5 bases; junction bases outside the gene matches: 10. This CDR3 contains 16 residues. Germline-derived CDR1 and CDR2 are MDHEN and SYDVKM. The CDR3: CASSFPRQGTSDEQYF. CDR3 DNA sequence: TGTGCCAGCAGTTTTCCCCGACAGGGGACTAGCGACGAGCAGTACTTC. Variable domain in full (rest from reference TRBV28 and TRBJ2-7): DVKVTQSSRYLVKRTGEKVFLECVQDMDHENMFWYRQDPGLGLRLIYFSYDVKMKEKGDIPEGYSVSREKKERFSLILESASTNQTSMYLCASSFPRQGTSDEQYFGPGTRLTVT.

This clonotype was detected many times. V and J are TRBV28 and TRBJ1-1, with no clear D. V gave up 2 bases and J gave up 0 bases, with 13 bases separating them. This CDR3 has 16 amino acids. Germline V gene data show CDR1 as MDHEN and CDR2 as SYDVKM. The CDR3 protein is CASSLLPAEMNTEAFF. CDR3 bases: TGTGCCAGCAGTTTACTTCCCGCGGAGATGAACACTGAAGCTTTCTTT.

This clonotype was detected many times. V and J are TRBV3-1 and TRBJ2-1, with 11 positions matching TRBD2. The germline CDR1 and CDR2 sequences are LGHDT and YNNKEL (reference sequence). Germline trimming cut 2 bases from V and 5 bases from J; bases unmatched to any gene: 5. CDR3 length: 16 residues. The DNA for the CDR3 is TGTGCCAGCAGCCAACTAGCGGGAGGTCTCCACAATGAGCAGTTCTTC. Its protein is CASSQLAGGLHNEQFF.

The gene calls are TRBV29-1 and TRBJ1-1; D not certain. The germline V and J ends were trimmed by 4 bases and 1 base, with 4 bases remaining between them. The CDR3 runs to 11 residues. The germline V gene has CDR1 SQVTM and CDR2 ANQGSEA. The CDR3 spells CSVGRNTEAFF. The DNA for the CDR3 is TGCAGCGTTGGACGGAACACTGAAGCTTTCTTT.

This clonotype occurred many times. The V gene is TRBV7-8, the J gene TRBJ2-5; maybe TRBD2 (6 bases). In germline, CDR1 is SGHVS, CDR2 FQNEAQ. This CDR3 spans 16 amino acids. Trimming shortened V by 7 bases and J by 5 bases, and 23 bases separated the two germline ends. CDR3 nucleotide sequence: TGTGCCAGCAATGAGATCGGGGGACGTCTCGGGGAGACCCAGTACTTC. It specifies CASNEIGGRLGETQYF.

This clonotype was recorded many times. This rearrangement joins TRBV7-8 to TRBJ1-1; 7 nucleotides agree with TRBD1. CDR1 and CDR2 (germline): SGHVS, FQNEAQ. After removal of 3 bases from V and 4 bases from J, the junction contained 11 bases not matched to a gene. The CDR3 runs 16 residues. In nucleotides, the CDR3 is TGTGCCAGCAGCTTCCCACCCCGACAGGGCGTCACTGAAGCTTTCTTT. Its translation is CASSFPPRQGVTEAFF.

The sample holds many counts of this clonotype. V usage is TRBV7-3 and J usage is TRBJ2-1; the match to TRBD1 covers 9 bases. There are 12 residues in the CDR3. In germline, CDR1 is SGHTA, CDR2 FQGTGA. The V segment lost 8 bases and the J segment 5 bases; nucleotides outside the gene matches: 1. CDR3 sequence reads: CASGTGNNEQFF. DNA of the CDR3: TGTGCCAGCGGGACAGGGAACAATGAGCAGTTCTTC. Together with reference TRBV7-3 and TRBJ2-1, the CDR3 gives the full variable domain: GAGVSQTPSNKVTEKGKYVELRCDPISGHTALYWYRQSLGQGPEFLIYFQGTGAADDSGLPNDRFFAVRPEGSVSTLKIQRTERGDSAVYLCASGTGNNEQFFGPGTRLTVL.

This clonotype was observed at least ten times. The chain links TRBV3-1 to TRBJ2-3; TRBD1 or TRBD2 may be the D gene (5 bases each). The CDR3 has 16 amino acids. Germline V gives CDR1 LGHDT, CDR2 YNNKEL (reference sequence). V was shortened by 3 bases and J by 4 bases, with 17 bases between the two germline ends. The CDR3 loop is CASSQRTGRTADTQYF. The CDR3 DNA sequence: TGTGCCAGCAGCCAGCGGACGGGGCGCACGGCAGATACGCAGTATTTT.